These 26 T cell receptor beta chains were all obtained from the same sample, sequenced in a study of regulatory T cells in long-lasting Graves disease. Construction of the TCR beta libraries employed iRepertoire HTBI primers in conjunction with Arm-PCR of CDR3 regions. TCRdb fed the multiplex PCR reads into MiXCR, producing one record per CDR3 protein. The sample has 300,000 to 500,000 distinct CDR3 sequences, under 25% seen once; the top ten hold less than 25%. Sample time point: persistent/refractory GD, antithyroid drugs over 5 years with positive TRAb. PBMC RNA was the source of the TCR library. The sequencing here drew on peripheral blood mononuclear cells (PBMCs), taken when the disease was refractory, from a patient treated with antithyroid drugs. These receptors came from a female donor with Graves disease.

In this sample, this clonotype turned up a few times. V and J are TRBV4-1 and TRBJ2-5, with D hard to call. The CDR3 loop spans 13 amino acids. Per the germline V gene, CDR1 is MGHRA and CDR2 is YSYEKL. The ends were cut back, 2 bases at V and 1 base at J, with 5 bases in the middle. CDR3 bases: TGCGCCAGCAGCCAAAGGGTCCAAGAGACCCAGTACTTC. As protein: CASSQRVQETQYF.

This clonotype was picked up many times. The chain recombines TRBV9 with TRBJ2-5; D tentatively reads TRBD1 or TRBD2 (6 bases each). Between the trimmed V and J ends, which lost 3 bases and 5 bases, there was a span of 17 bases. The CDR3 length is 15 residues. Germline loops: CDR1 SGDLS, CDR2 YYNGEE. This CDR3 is CASSGGATPWETQYF. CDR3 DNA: TGTGCCAGCAGCGGGGGGGCGACTCCCTGGGAGACCCAGTACTTC.

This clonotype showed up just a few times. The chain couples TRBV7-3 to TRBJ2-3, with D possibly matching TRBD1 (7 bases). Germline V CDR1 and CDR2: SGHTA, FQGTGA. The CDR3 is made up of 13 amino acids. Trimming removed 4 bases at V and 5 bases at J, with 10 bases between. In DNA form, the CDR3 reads TGTGCCAGCAGCTCAGGGGGGCGAGATACGCAGTATTTT. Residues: CASSSGGRDTQYF. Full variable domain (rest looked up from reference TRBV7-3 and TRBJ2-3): GAGVSQTPSNKVTEKGKYVELRCDPISGHTALYWYRQSLGQGPEFLIYFQGTGAADDSGLPNDRFFAVRPEGSVSTLKIQRTERGDSAVYLCASSSGGRDTQYFGPGTRLTVL.

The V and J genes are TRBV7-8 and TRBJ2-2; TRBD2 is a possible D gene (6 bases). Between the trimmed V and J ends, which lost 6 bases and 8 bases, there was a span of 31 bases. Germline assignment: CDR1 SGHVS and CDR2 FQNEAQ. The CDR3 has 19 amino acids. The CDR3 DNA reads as TGTGCCAGCAGTAACCGGGGGAGCGGGCCAGATATCATGTCGGGGGAGCTGTTTTTT. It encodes CASSNRGSGPDIMSGELFF. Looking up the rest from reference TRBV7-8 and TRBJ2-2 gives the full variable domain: GAGVSQSPRYKVAKRGQDVALRCDPISGHVSLFWYQQALGQGPEFLTYFQNEAQLDKSGLPSDRFFAERPEGSVSTLKIQRTQQEDSAVYLCASSNRGSGPDIMSGELFFGEGSRLTVL.

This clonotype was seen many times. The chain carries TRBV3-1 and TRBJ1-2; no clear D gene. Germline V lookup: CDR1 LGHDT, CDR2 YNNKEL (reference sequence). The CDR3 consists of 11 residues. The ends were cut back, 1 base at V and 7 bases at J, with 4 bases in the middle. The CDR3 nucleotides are TGTGCCAGCAGCCAAGCGGTTGGCTACACCTTC. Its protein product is CASSQAVGYTF.

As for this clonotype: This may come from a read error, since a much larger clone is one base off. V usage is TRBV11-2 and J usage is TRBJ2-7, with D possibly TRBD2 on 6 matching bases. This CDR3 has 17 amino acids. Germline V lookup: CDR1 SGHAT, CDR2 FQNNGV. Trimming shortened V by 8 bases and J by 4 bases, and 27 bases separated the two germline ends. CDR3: CASGYRASGSGGYEQYF. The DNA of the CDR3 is TGTGCCAGCGGCTATCGAGCTTCCGGGAGCGGTGGGTACGAGCAGTACTTC.

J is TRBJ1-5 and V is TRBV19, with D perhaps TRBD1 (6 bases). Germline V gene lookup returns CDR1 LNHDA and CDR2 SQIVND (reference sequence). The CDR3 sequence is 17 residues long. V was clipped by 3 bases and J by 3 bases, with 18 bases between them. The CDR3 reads CASSISIARDTNQPQHF. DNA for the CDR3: TGTGCCAGTAGTATCAGTATAGCTCGGGACACCAATCAGCCCCAGCATTTT.

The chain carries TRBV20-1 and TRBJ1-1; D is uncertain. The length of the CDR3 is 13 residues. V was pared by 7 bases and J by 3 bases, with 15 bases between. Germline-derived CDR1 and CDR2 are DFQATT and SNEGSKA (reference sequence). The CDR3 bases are TGCAGTGGGGCAGGCCTCGCGGACACTGAAGCTTTCTTT. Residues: CSGAGLADTEAFF.

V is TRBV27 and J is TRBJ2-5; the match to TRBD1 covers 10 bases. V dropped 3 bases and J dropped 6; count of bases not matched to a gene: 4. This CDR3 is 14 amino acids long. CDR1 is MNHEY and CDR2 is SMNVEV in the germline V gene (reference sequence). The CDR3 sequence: CASSLGQGWQTQYF. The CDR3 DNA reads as TGTGCCAGCAGTTTGGGACAGGGGTGGCAGACCCAGTACTTC.

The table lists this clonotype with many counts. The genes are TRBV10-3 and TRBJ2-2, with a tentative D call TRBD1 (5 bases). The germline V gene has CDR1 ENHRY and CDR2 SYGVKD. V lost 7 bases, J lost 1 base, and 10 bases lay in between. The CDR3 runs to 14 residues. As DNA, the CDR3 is TGTGCCATCACGTATACAGGGAACACCGGGGAGCTGTTTTTT. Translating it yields CAITYTGNTGELFF.

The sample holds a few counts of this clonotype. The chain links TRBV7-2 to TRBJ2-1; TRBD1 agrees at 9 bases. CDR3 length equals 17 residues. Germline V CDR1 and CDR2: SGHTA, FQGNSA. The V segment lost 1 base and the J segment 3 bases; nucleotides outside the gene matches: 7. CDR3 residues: CASSLGGTGISYNEQFF. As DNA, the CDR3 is TGTGCCAGCAGCTTAGGAGGGACAGGGATTAGCTACAATGAGCAGTTCTTC.

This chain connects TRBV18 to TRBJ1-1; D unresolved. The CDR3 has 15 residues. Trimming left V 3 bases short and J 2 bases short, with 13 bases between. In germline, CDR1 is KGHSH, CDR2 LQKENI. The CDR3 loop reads CASSPSLGSNTEAFF. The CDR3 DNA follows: TGTGCCAGCTCACCTTCGTTAGGGTCTAACACTGAAGCTTTCTTT.

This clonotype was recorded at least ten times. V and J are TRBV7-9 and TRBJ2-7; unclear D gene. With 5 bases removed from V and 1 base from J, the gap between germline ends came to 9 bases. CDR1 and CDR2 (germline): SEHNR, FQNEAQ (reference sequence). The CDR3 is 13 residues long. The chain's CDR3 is CASSRPQSYEQYF. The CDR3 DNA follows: TGTGCCAGCAGCCGGCCCCAATCCTACGAGCAGTACTTC.

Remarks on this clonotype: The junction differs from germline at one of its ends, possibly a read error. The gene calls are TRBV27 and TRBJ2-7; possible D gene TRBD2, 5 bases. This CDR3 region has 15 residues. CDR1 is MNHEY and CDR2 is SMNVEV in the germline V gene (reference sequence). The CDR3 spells CASSLSDYHNYERYF. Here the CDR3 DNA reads TGTGCCAGCAGTTTAAGTGACTACCACAACTACGAGCGGTACTTC.

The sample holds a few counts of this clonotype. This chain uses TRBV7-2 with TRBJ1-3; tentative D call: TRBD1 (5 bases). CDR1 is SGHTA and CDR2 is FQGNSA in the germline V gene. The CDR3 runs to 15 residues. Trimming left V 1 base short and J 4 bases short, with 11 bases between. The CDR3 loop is CASSLGRAFGNTIYF. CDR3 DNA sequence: TGTGCCAGCAGCTTAGGCAGGGCGTTCGGAAACACCATATATTTT.

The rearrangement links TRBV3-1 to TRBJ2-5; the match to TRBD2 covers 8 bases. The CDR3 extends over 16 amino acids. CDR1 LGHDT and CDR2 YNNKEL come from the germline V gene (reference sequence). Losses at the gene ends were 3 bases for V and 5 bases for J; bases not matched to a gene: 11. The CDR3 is CASSHELAVETETQYF. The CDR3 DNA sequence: TGTGCCAGCAGCCACGAACTAGCGGTAGAGACGGAGACCCAGTACTTC.

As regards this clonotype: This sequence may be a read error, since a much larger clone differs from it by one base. As DNA, the CDR3 is TGTGCCAGCAGTTACTCCCCCGGGACCTACGAGCAGTACTTC. It translates to CASSYSPGTYEQYF. The chain joins TRBV6-2 or TRBV6-3 to TRBJ2-7, with D possibly matching TRBD2 (5 bases). Germline V lookup: CDR1 MNHEY, CDR2 SVGEGT. The CDR3 is made up of 14 amino acids. Trimming pared 0 bases from V and 2 bases from J, leaving 8 bases between.

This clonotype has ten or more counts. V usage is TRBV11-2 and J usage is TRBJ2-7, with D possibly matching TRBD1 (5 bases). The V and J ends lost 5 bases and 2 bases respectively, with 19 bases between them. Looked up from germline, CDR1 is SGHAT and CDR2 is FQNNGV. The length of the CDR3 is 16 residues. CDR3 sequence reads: CASSNFGASLTYEQYF. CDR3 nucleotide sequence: TGTGCCAGCAGCAACTTTGGGGCGTCTCTTACCTACGAGCAGTACTTC.

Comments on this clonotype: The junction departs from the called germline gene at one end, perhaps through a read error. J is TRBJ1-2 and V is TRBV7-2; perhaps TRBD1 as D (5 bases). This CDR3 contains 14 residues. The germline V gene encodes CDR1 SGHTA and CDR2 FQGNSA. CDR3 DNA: TGTGCCAGCAGCCACGGCAGGGTCGACTATGGCCACACCTTC. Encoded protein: CASSHGRVDYGHTF.

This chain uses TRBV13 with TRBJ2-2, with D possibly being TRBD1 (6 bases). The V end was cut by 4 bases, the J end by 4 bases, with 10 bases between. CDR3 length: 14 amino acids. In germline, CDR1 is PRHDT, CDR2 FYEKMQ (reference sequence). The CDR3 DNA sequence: TGTGCCAGCAGCTACACAGGGTCCACCGGGGAGCTGTTTTTT. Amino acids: CASSYTGSTGELFF.

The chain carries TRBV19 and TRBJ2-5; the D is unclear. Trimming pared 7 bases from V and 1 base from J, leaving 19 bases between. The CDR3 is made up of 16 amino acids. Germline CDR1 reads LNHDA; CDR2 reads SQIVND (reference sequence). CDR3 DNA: TGTGCCAGTACCCCTTCGAACAATCATCTCCAAGAGACCCAGTACTTC. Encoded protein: CASTPSNNHLQETQYF.

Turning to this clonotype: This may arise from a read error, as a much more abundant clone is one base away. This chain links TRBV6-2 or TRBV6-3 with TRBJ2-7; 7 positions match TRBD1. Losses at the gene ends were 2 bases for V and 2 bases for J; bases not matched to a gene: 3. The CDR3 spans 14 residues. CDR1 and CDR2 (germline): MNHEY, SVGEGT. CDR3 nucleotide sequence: TGTGCCAGCAGTTACGGGACAGTAACCTACGAGCAGTACTTC. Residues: CASSYGTVTYEQYF.

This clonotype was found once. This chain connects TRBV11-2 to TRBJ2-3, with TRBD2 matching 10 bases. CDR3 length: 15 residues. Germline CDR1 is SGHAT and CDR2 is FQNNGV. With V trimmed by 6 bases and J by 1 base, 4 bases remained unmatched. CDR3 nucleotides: TGTGCCAGCAGAAGGACTAGCGGCCGCACAGATACGCAGTATTTT. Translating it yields CASRRTSGRTDTQYF. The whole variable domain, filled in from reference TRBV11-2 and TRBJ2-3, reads EAGVAQSPRYKIIEKRQSVAFWCNPISGHATLYWYQQILGQGPKLLIQFQNNGVVDDSQLPKDRFSAERLKGVDSTLKIQPAKLEDSAVYLCASRRTSGRTDTQYFGPGTRLTVL.

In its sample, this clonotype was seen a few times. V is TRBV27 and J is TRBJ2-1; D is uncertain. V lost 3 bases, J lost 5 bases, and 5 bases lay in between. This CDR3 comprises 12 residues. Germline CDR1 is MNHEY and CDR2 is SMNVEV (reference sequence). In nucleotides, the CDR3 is TGTGCCAGCAGTTTTCGGAACAATGAGCAGTTCTTC. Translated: CASSFRNNEQFF.

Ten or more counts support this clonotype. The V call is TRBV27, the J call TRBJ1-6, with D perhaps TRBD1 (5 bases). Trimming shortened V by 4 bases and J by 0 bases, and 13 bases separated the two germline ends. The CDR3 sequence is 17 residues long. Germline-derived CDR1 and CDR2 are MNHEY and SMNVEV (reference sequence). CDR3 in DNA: TGTGCCAGCAGTTCCCCGGGGCCAAGCTCCTATAATTCACCCCTCCACTTT. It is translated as CASSSPGPSSYNSPLHF.

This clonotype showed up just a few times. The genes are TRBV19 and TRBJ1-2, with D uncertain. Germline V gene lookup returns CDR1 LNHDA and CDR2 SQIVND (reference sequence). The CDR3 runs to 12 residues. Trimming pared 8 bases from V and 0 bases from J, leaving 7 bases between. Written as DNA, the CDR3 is TGTGCCAGTGGCAGTCCTAACTATGGCTACACCTTC. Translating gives CASGSPNYGYTF.